Detailed here is one T cell receptor beta chain. No antigen is known for it. Base qualities are not at hand, and no much larger clone is one base apart. The CDR3 spans 15 residues, from the cysteine through the phenylalanine. Of the read, only the CDR3 DNA is kept; its 45 bases are in frame from base 1. Per the germline V gene, SGDLS is the CDR1 and YYNGEE is the CDR2. Ends trimmed: V by 5 bases, J by 7 bases; bases unmatched to a gene: 9. The record originates from a study of T cells in Graves' hyperthyroidism and ophthalmopathy (dated by TCRdb to between 2018 and 2020). Regarding the study in general: Peripheral blood was collected at initial diagnosis, before any treatment. A discovery cohort of approximately 100 patients, 43 with Graves' ophthalmopathy and 55 to 60 with stable Graves' hyperthyroidism, was used to find distinguishing TCR V-J signatures. Prospective prediction of ophthalmopathy was tested in an independent validation cohort consisting of some 19 hyperthyroidism patients and 15 to 17 patients who later progressed to ophthalmopathy. The approximately 90 discovery patients were divided at random into training and test sets in a 7:3 ratio. In addition, the study compared T-cell repertoires in thyroid tissue and in blood from roughly six Graves' hyperthyroidism patients. After blood sampling, hyperthyroidism patients were treated with methimazole at a starting dose of 30 mg daily, and ophthalmopathy patients were treated with high-dose intravenous methylprednisolone. The paper reports TCR Vbeta CDR3 sequencing of over 120 peripheral blood samples: over 40 ophthalmopathy, under 85 hyperthyroidism and some 17 progressor patients. Results the study describes overall, beyond this receptor: Sample size was not statistically predetermined, and investigators were not blinded to group allocation. Most expanded thyroid clonotypes (frequency above 0.001) were also detected in blood, suggesting blood repertoires may reflect thyroid immune responses. In cross-validation, a model built on a 13 V-J signature told ophthalmopathy apart from stable hyperthyroidism with approximately 90% sensitivity and roughly 81% specificity, and in testing the same model reached 80%/75%. In validation, the model predicted progression to ophthalmopathy with 65% to 71% sensitivity and 72% to 85% specificity, a median of 6.5 months before onset.

Moderately to severely active disease, a Clinical Activity Score of at least 3, a NOSPECS grade of at least 4, and a duration under 3 months were present in ophthalmopathy patients. Exclusion was applied to patients with uncontrolled infections, other autoimmune diseases, pregnancy or lactation. Diagnoses relied on clinical symptoms, serum thyroxine and TRAb, thyroid ultrasound and orbital computed tomography. PBMCs were isolated from approximately 10 ml of fresh peripheral blood by Ficoll-Paque density gradient centrifugation. Total RNA was extracted with Trizol reagent, and quality was checked on an Agilent 2100 Bioanalyzer. The TCR beta CDR3 regions were amplified from RNA transcripts. A first-round RT-PCR of the TCR CDR3 used the HTBI primer set with the Qiagen OneStep RT-PCR kit. Libraries were constructed in a second round of multiplex PCR, after which size selection and purification were performed. Sequencing of the libraries was done on an Illumina HiSeq2000 using paired-end 100 bp reads. For the original study's pipeline: SOAPnuke was used to process the raw data, throwing out any read that contained adapters or uncalled bases, had a mean Phred below 15, or lacked an exact constant-primer or identifier match. High-quality paired reads were merged with COPE v1.2.5, and unique nucleotide sequences were defined as clonotypes. Clonotypes were aligned to IMGT TRBV, TRBD and TRBJ reference segments using MiTCR v1.1. Analysis was restricted to V-J combinations with a frequency above 0.0001, which covered roughly 99% of repertoires. A TCS score was defined as the ratio of F50 (clonal expansion) to E x V (chaos), with BLOSUM62-based TCRdist applied between CDR3 peptides within each V-J. Welch's t-statistics and random forest reduced fewer than 550 V-J features to around 14, which were used in a naive Bayes classifier (R e1071). TCRdb took the public reads, trimmed them with fastp at Q25, ran MiXCR for clone calling and kept in-frame beta chains. CDR3 protein sequences are deduplicated, and each keeps its most common genes and DNA. These V and J calls rely on TCRdb rather than the paper's analysis. Across this sample there are 600,000 to 650,000 distinct CDR3 sequences, with under 25% seen only once. 34% of the sample belongs to the ten largest clones.

The source of this sequence is a man aged 25 to 40 with Graves' ophthalmopathy. The chain couples TRBV9 to TRBJ2-2, with 9 central nucleotides matching TRBD2. Sequences were obtained from blood. The DNA sequence is TGTGCCAGCAGTCCGGGGGCTAGCGGGATCGGGGAGCTGTTTTTT. It is translated as CASSPGASGIGELFF.